A selection of T cell receptor beta chains follows, all from one sample in a study of cytomegalovirus exposure and HLA in healthy donors. TCRdb keeps only in-frame clones here, not all; method: immunoSEQ multiplex PCR. The profile shows approximately 150,000 clones, roughly 86% of them singletons. The sample was PBMCs. Receptor source: a man between 18 and 35 years old in good health and CMV-seropositive. Each CDR3 is given with its conserved first and last residue. The order of the fields is D gene, V gene, J gene, clone size, CDR3 protein, CDR3 DNA. The D gene is left open where the match is weak. Not all rows give a size; the values are once, few, many and, for expanded clones, a class.

d_call: NA; v_call: TRBV27; j_call: TRBJ2-2; clone_size: once; cdr3_aa: CASSFQGRTGELFF; cdr3_nt: TGTGCCAGCAGTTTCCAGGGGAGAACCGGGGAGCTGTTTTTT
d_call: TRBD1; v_call: TRBV27; j_call: TRBJ2-1; clone_size: NA; cdr3_aa: CASRGQGSYNEQFF; cdr3_nt: TGTGCCAGCAGGGGACAGGGGAGCTACAATGAGCAGTTCTTC
d_call: NA; v_call: TRBV5-6; j_call: TRBJ1-1; clone_size: few; cdr3_aa: CASSPTWGLSTEAFF; cdr3_nt: TGTGCCAGCAGCCCTACTTGGGGCTTGAGCACTGAAGCTTTCTTT
d_call: NA; v_call: TRBV5-4; j_call: TRBJ1-2; clone_size: NA; cdr3_aa: CASSKTTVSYGYTF; cdr3_nt: TGTGCCAGCAGCAAGACGACAGTGAGCTATGGCTACACCTTC
d_call: NA; v_call: TRBV7-8; j_call: TRBJ1-2; clone_size: NA; cdr3_aa: CASSLSEQGYYGYTF; cdr3_nt: TGTGCCAGCAGCTTATCGGAACAGGGATACTATGGCTACACCTTC
d_call: NA; v_call: TRBV28; j_call: TRBJ1-3; clone_size: once; cdr3_aa: CASSQGNSGNTIYF; cdr3_nt: TGTGCCAGCAGTCAGGGAAACTCTGGAAACACCATATATTTT
d_call: NA; v_call: TRBV6-6; j_call: TRBJ2-5; clone_size: NA; cdr3_aa: CASSQTEYQETQYF; cdr3_nt: TGTGCCAGCAGTCAGACAGAGTACCAAGAGACCCAGTACTTC
d_call: TRBD2; v_call: TRBV4-1; j_call: TRBJ2-1; clone_size: NA; cdr3_aa: CASSQDPASGGQDEQFF; cdr3_nt: TGCGCCAGCAGCCAAGACCCGGCTAGCGGGGGGCAGGATGAGCAGTTCTTC
d_call: TRBD1; v_call: TRBV11-3; j_call: TRBJ2-2; clone_size: NA; cdr3_aa: CASSAGGINTGELFF; cdr3_nt: TGTGCCAGCAGCGCAGGGGGCATCAACACCGGGGAGCTGTTTTTT
d_call: TRBD1; v_call: TRBV27; j_call: TRBJ1-1; clone_size: NA; cdr3_aa: CASSSYRGNTEAFF; cdr3_nt: TGTGCCAGCAGTTCCTACAGGGGGAACACTGAAGCTTTCTTT
d_call: NA; v_call: TRBV11-2; j_call: TRBJ2-7; clone_size: NA; cdr3_aa: CASSLGRGEQYF; cdr3_nt: TGTGCCAGCAGCTTAGGTCGGGGCGAGCAGTACTTC
d_call: NA; v_call: TRBV27; j_call: TRBJ1-5; clone_size: few; cdr3_aa: CASSLQRYQPQHF; cdr3_nt: TGTGCCAGCAGTTTGCAGCGATATCAGCCCCAGCATTTT
d_call: NA; v_call: TRBV5-3; j_call: TRBJ1-4; clone_size: once; cdr3_aa: CAWPRNRENATNEKLFF; cdr3_nt: TGTGCCTGGCCCCGGAACAGGGAAAATGCAACTAATGAAAAACTGTTTTTT
d_call: TRBD1; v_call: TRBV4-1; j_call: TRBJ1-3; clone_size: NA; cdr3_aa: CASSQLTGISGNTIYF; cdr3_nt: TGCGCCAGCAGCCAGTTGACAGGGATCTCTGGAAACACCATATATTTT
d_call: NA; v_call: TRBV5-1; j_call: TRBJ1-1; clone_size: once; cdr3_aa: CASSLTGEGEAFF; cdr3_nt: TGCGCCAGCAGCCTCACGGGGGAAGGGGAAGCTTTCTTT
d_call: NA; v_call: TRBV19; j_call: TRBJ1-1; clone_size: NA; cdr3_aa: CASQGGILNTEAFF; cdr3_nt: TGTGCCAGCCAAGGGGGAATTTTGAACACTGAAGCTTTCTTT
d_call: TRBD2; v_call: TRBV9; j_call: TRBJ2-3; clone_size: NA; cdr3_aa: CASSVASGGFTDTQYF; cdr3_nt: TGTGCCAGCAGCGTAGCTAGCGGGGGGTTCACAGATACGCAGTATTTT
d_call: TRBD2; v_call: TRBV9; j_call: TRBJ2-2; clone_size: NA; cdr3_aa: CASSVVPAGTFSGELFF; cdr3_nt: TGTGCCAGCAGCGTAGTTCCAGCGGGAACCTTCAGCGGGGAGCTGTTTTTT
d_call: TRBD1; v_call: TRBV6-5; j_call: TRBJ2-3; clone_size: once; cdr3_aa: CASSYLGQSTDTQYF; cdr3_nt: TGTGCCAGCAGTTACTTGGGACAGAGCACAGATACGCAGTATTTT
d_call: TRBD1; v_call: TRBV25-1; j_call: TRBJ2-2; clone_size: once; cdr3_aa: CASRSPGQGAGELFF; cdr3_nt: TGTGCCAGCAGAAGCCCGGGACAGGGAGCCGGGGAGCTGTTTTTT
d_call: TRBD1; v_call: TRBV9; j_call: TRBJ1-2; clone_size: NA; cdr3_aa: CASSALGTGAAYGYTF; cdr3_nt: TGTGCCAGCAGCGCGCTGGGAACAGGGGCTGCCTATGGCTACACCTTC
d_call: TRBD1; v_call: TRBV19; j_call: TRBJ1-6; clone_size: NA; cdr3_aa: CASRADRGSNSPLHF; cdr3_nt: TGTGCCAGTAGAGCAGACAGGGGGTCAAATTCACCCCTCCACTTT
d_call: NA; v_call: TRBV10-1; j_call: TRBJ2-5; clone_size: NA; cdr3_aa: CASSDIRGMGETQYF; cdr3_nt: TGCGCCAGCAGTGATATTAGGGGAATGGGGGAGACCCAGTACTTC
d_call: NA; v_call: TRBV4-1; j_call: TRBJ2-1; clone_size: once; cdr3_aa: CASSLYLANEQFF; cdr3_nt: TGCGCCAGCAGCCTTTACCTAGCCAATGAGCAGTTCTTC
d_call: NA; v_call: TRBV13; j_call: TRBJ2-7; clone_size: once; cdr3_aa: CASSETGGPSSYEQYF; cdr3_nt: TGTGCCAGCAGCGAAACGGGGGGCCCAAGCTCCTACGAGCAGTACTTC
d_call: NA; v_call: TRBV6-1; j_call: TRBJ1-1; clone_size: NA; cdr3_aa: CASSGTIRIAFF; cdr3_nt: TGTGCCAGCAGTGGGACTATCAGAATAGCTTTCTTT
d_call: TRBD2; v_call: TRBV7-3; j_call: TRBJ2-2; clone_size: NA; cdr3_aa: CASSTRGGIGTGELFF; cdr3_nt: TGTGCCAGCAGCACCCGGGGGGGGATAGGCACCGGGGAGCTGTTTTTT
d_call: NA; v_call: TRBV28; j_call: TRBJ1-2; clone_size: NA; cdr3_aa: CASSFREVAGWGYTF; cdr3_nt: TGTGCCAGCAGTTTCCGAGAGGTGGCCGGTTGGGGCTACACCTTC
d_call: NA; v_call: TRBV28; j_call: TRBJ1-1; clone_size: NA; cdr3_aa: CASSPTEGVTEAFF; cdr3_nt: TGTGCCAGCAGCCCCACTGAGGGGGTAACTGAAGCTTTCTTT
d_call: TRBD2; v_call: TRBV6-5; j_call: TRBJ2-1; clone_size: once; cdr3_aa: CASSYPTSGEQFF; cdr3_nt: TGTGCCAGCAGTTACCCTACTAGCGGTGAGCAGTTCTTC
d_call: NA; v_call: TRBV6-5; j_call: TRBJ2-7; clone_size: once; cdr3_aa: CASSYGPGPYEQYF; cdr3_nt: TGTGCCAGCAGTTACGGGCCAGGTCCCTACGAGCAGTACTTC
d_call: NA; v_call: TRBV15; j_call: TRBJ2-1; clone_size: NA; cdr3_aa: CATSRVREQFF; cdr3_nt: TGTGCCACCAGCAGAGTCCGTGAGCAGTTCTTC
d_call: NA; v_call: TRBV21-1; j_call: TRBJ1-4; clone_size: NA; cdr3_aa: CASSRGQYNEKLFF; cdr3_nt: TGTGCCAGCAGCCGAGGACAGTATAATGAAAAACTGTTTTTT
d_call: TRBD1; v_call: TRBV5-6; j_call: TRBJ1-6; clone_size: NA; cdr3_aa: CASSVRQGATLHF; cdr3_nt: TGTGCCAGCAGCGTACGACAGGGGGCCACCCTCCACTTT
d_call: TRBD2; v_call: TRBV7-8; j_call: TRBJ2-1; clone_size: once; cdr3_aa: CASSSTRLADSYNEQFF; cdr3_nt: TGTGCCAGCAGCTCCACCCGACTAGCGGACTCCTACAATGAGCAGTTCTTC
d_call: NA; v_call: TRBV27; j_call: TRBJ2-7; clone_size: NA; cdr3_aa: CASSFNREGGEQYF; cdr3_nt: TGTGCCAGCAGTTTTAACAGGGAAGGGGGCGAGCAGTACTTC
d_call: NA; v_call: TRBV9; j_call: TRBJ1-6; clone_size: NA; cdr3_aa: CASSVAGRVGQNSPLHF; cdr3_nt: TGTGCCAGCAGCGTAGCTGGTAGGGTGGGGCAAAATTCACCCCTCCACTTT
d_call: NA; v_call: TRBV5-1; j_call: TRBJ1-1; clone_size: NA; cdr3_aa: CASSLVTGLMNTEAFF; cdr3_nt: TGCGCCAGCAGCTTGGTTACAGGGTTGATGAACACTGAAGCTTTCTTT
d_call: NA; v_call: TRBV28; j_call: TRBJ2-7; clone_size: NA; cdr3_aa: CASSSPGPTYEQYF; cdr3_nt: TGTGCCAGCAGTAGCCCAGGCCCAACCTACGAGCAGTACTTC
d_call: TRBD1; v_call: TRBV5-1; j_call: TRBJ2-6; clone_size: NA; cdr3_aa: CASTLRGQASSGANVLTF; cdr3_nt: TGCGCCAGCACCCTAAGGGGACAGGCAAGCTCTGGGGCCAACGTCCTGACTTTC
d_call: NA; v_call: TRBV6-5; j_call: TRBJ2-6; clone_size: NA; cdr3_aa: CASSYSTGSGANVLTF; cdr3_nt: TGTGCCAGCAGTTACTCGACAGGCTCTGGGGCCAACGTCCTGACTTTC
d_call: TRBD1; v_call: TRBV19; j_call: TRBJ1-4; clone_size: NA; cdr3_aa: CASSLGGALTNEKLFF; cdr3_nt: TGTGCCAGTAGTTTAGGGGGCGCATTGACTAATGAAAAACTGTTTTTT
d_call: NA; v_call: TRBV5-1; j_call: TRBJ1-1; clone_size: NA; cdr3_aa: CASSFQGGTEAFF; cdr3_nt: TGCGCCAGCAGCTTCCAGGGAGGCACTGAAGCTTTCTTT
d_call: TRBD2; v_call: TRBV6-6; j_call: TRBJ2-7; clone_size: few; cdr3_aa: CASSSNSGSVYEQYF; cdr3_nt: TGTGCCAGCAGTTCGAATAGCGGGAGCGTCTACGAGCAGTACTTC
d_call: TRBD1; v_call: TRBV10-1; j_call: TRBJ1-5; clone_size: NA; cdr3_aa: CASSEEGLGTARQPQHF; cdr3_nt: TGCGCCAGCAGTGAGGAGGGCTTAGGGACAGCAAGACAGCCCCAGCATTTT
d_call: NA; v_call: TRBV7-9; j_call: TRBJ1-6; clone_size: NA; cdr3_aa: CASTPLSGSPLHF; cdr3_nt: TGTGCCAGCACCCCGCTTTCCGGGTCACCCCTCCACTTT
d_call: NA; v_call: TRBV7-9; j_call: TRBJ2-1; clone_size: NA; cdr3_aa: CASTFLGGGSYNEQFF; cdr3_nt: TGTGCCAGCACCTTCCTGGGAGGGGGCTCCTACAATGAGCAGTTCTTC
d_call: NA; v_call: TRBV6-1; j_call: TRBJ2-4; clone_size: NA; cdr3_aa: CASSAAVAKNIQYF; cdr3_nt: TGTGCCAGCAGTGCCGCGGTAGCCAAAAACATTCAGTACTTC
d_call: TRBD1; v_call: TRBV5-1; j_call: TRBJ1-1; clone_size: NA; cdr3_aa: CASSLLLVGTGGPNTEAFF; cdr3_nt: TGCGCCAGCAGCTTGTTGCTGGTTGGGACAGGGGGCCCGAACACTGAAGCTTTCTTT
d_call: TRBD2; v_call: TRBV7-3; j_call: TRBJ2-3; clone_size: NA; cdr3_aa: CASSYRLAGGTDTQYF; cdr3_nt: TGTGCCAGCAGCTATCGACTAGCGGGGGGTACAGATACGCAGTATTTT
d_call: NA; v_call: TRBV5-5; j_call: TRBJ1-5; clone_size: NA; cdr3_aa: CASSLALYQPQHF; cdr3_nt: TGTGCCAGCAGCTTGGCCCTATATCAGCCCCAGCATTTT
d_call: TRBD1; v_call: TRBV6-6; j_call: TRBJ1-1; clone_size: NA; cdr3_aa: CASSSPTGAMNTEAFF; cdr3_nt: TGTGCCAGCAGTTCCCCCACAGGGGCCATGAACACTGAAGCTTTCTTT
d_call: TRBD1; v_call: TRBV27; j_call: TRBJ1-2; clone_size: NA; cdr3_aa: CASSPQGAPGYTF; cdr3_nt: TGTGCCAGCAGCCCACAGGGGGCGCCCGGCTACACCTTC